The 29 T cell receptor beta chains presented below share a single source sample, sequenced in a study of vaccination and CD4 T cells after COVID-19. CD4+ T cells that had been cultured provided DNA sequenced with the Oncomine TCR Beta short-read assay. TCRdb itself ran the PCR reads through MiXCR, one entry per CDR3 protein. The sample contains 15,000 or so distinct CDR3 sequences, 52% of which appear only once. Treatment of the sample: roughly ten-day PBMC culture with coronavirus spike peptide pools or control peptides (ViraFEST assay). Antigens for these TCRs are unknown. Sequenced material: CD4+ T cells from blood, cultured in vitro. Every receptor here comes from a human donor who had recovered from COVID-19.

The chain joins TRBV5-6 to TRBJ1-6; 8 bases agree with TRBD1. Trimming cost V 1 base and J 6 bases; bases outside gene matches: 3. CDR1 is SGHDT, CDR2 YYEEEE, per germline. This CDR3 region has 15 residues. CDR3 in DNA: TGTGCCAGCAGCTTGTTACAGGGGGGTAATTCACCCCTCCACTTT. It is translated as CASSLLQGGNSPLHF.

This clonotype was seen a handful of times. The rearrangement joins TRBV4-2 to TRBJ1-2; 9 bases line up with TRBD1. Looked up from germline, CDR1 is LGHNA and CDR2 is YNFKEQ. The CDR3 length is 15 residues. V shed 3 bases and J 4 bases; nucleotides not matched to a gene: 6. The CDR3 DNA reads as TGTGCCAGCAGCCAGGGACAGGGTGATGGCTATGGCTACACCTTC. Protein sequence: CASSQGQGDGYGYTF.

There are a few counts of this clonotype. This chain connects TRBV6-1 to TRBJ1-2; D perhaps matches TRBD1 (5 bases). In germline, CDR1 is MNHNS, CDR2 SASEGT. The V gene lost 7 bases and the J gene lost 0 bases, with 15 bases spanning the gap. CDR3 length: 15 amino acids. This CDR3 is CASTAPGPANYGYTF. The CDR3 DNA is TGTGCCAGCACCGCGCCGGGACCCGCTAACTATGGCTACACCTTC.

V and J are TRBV19 and TRBJ1-1; D is possibly TRBD1 (6 bases). The germline V gene has CDR1 LNHDA and CDR2 SQIVND (reference sequence). V was trimmed by 4 bases and J by 6 bases, leaving 12 bases between them. The CDR3 is 13 residues long. DNA for the CDR3: TGTGCCAGTAGTAGTGGGGACATCGCTGAAGCTTTCTTT. Amino acid sequence: CASSSGDIAEAFF.

This chain connects TRBV7-2 to TRBJ2-1; D remains ambiguous. The ends were cut back, 3 bases at V and 3 bases at J, with 9 bases in the middle. The germline CDR1 and CDR2 sequences are SGHTA and FQGNSA. The CDR3 loop spans 14 amino acids. CDR3 DNA sequence: TGTGCCAGCAGCTTGCAACCCAACTACAATGAGCAGTTCTTC. This sequence encodes CASSLQPNYNEQFF.

CDR3 residues: CASSFGGPGQGFTEAFF. DNA of the CDR3: TGTGCCAGCAGCTTCGGGGGACCAGGACAGGGGTTCACTGAAGCTTTCTTT. V is TRBV5-4 and J is TRBJ1-1; 9 nucleotides align to TRBD1. There are 17 residues in the CDR3. CDR1 and CDR2 from the germline V gene are SGHNT and YYREEE (reference sequence). Germline trimming cut 2 bases from V and 4 bases from J; bases unmatched to any gene: 12.

The V and J genes are TRBV3-1 and TRBJ1-3; 10 bases match TRBD1. Germline CDR1 and CDR2: LGHDT and YNNKEL (reference sequence). V lost 3 bases, J lost 7 bases, and 6 bases stayed unmatched. This CDR3 has 15 residues. In nucleotides, the CDR3 is TGTGCCAGCAGCCATTTCGACAGGGGGCTGAACACCATATATTTT. Its protein is CASSHFDRGLNTIYF.

The chain uses TRBV11-2 and TRBJ1-6; D call uncertain. This CDR3 comprises 15 residues. V lost 1 base and J 6 bases, leaving 10 bases between the germline ends. Germline-derived CDR1 and CDR2 are SGHAT and FQNNGV. CDR3 sequence: CASSLGVKGNSPLHF. CDR3 nucleotides: TGTGCCAGCAGCTTAGGCGTAAAGGGTAATTCACCCCTCCACTTT. The whole variable domain, filled in from reference TRBV11-2 and TRBJ1-6, reads EAGVAQSPRYKIIEKRQSVAFWCNPISGHATLYWYQQILGQGPKLLIQFQNNGVVDDSQLPKDRFSAERLKGVDSTLKIQPAKLEDSAVYLCASSLGVKGNSPLHFGNGTRLTVT.

The chain links TRBV6-1 to TRBJ2-1; 7 nucleotides agree with TRBD2. V lost 6 bases and J lost 1; bases outside the gene matches: 3. The CDR3 is 14 amino acids. Germline loops: CDR1 MNHNS, CDR2 SASEGT. The CDR3, as DNA: TGTGCCAGCAGGCCGGGGGGATCCTACAATGAGCAGTTCTTC. It yields the protein CASRPGGSYNEQFF.

The chain has TRBV6-4 and TRBJ2-1, with 10 bases aligning to TRBD1. The CDR3 covers 16 residues. Germline CDR1 MRHNA, CDR2 SNTAGT. After removal of 3 bases from V and 4 bases from J, the junction contained 6 bases not matched to a gene. The CDR3 nucleotides read TGTGCCAGCAGTGAATCGGACAGGGGGGGGTACAATGAGCAGTTCTTC. This sequence encodes CASSESDRGGYNEQFF.

The J gene is TRBJ1-2, the V gene TRBV19; 8 nucleotides line up with TRBD1. Germline CDR1 LNHDA, CDR2 SQIVND (reference sequence). The V and J ends lost 6 bases and 8 bases, in that order; junction bases with no gene match: 11. The length of the CDR3 is 14 residues. The CDR3 coding sequence is TGTGCCAGTAGGTCGCAGGGGGCAATTTGGGGCTACACCTTC. Translated, it gives CASRSQGAIWGYTF.

The J gene is TRBJ2-7, the V gene TRBV7-2; D is uncertain. The germline CDR1 and CDR2 sequences are SGHTA and FQGNSA. The CDR3 is 14 amino acids. V was trimmed by 1 base and J by 3 bases, leaving 10 bases between them. The DNA of the CDR3 is TGTGCCAGCAGCTTAGATGGCTCGAACTACGAGCAGTACTTC. It encodes CASSLDGSNYEQYF.

V is TRBV30 and J is TRBJ1-4; tentatively, D is TRBD1 (5 bases). This CDR3 comprises 12 residues. Trimming left V 3 bases short and J 7 bases short, with 9 bases between. Germline-derived CDR1 and CDR2 are GTSNPN and SVGIG (reference sequence). CDR3 residues: CAWRGLGEKLFF. CDR3 in DNA: TGTGCCTGGAGGGGACTCGGTGAAAAACTGTTTTTT.

This chain connects TRBV6-5 to TRBJ1-2; 8 nucleotides match TRBD1. Germline lookup yields CDR1 MNHEY and CDR2 SVGAGI. The ends lost 1 base at V and 8 bases at J; junction bases unmatched: 6. This CDR3 has 14 amino acids. The CDR3 bases are TGTGCCAGCAGTTACTTAGGACAGGGAATAGGCTACACCTTC. It encodes CASSYLGQGIGYTF.

The chain employs TRBV6-1 and TRBJ1-1; D not certain. Germline lookup yields CDR1 MNHNS and CDR2 SASEGT. V lost 4 bases and J lost 5, with 14 bases in between. The CDR3 totals 14 residues. As DNA, the CDR3 is TGTGCCAGCAGTGCCGCCCGGGGAGGGACTGAAGCTTTCTTT. It yields the protein CASSAARGGTEAFF.

The chain links TRBV14 to TRBJ2-7; D remains unclear. CDR3 length: 14 amino acids. Germline V lookup: CDR1 SGHDN, CDR2 FVKESK. The V end was cut by 3 bases, the J end by 1 base, with 10 bases between. CDR3 DNA: TGTGCCAGCAGCCACTACACGGCGTCCTACGAGCAGTACTTC. It translates to CASSHYTASYEQYF.

The chain is built from TRBV28 and TRBJ2-7; 11 bases agree with TRBD2. Trimming cost V 7 bases and J 7 bases; bases outside gene matches: 12. This CDR3 has 15 residues. Germline V gene lookup returns CDR1 MDHEN and CDR2 SYDVKM. The CDR3 region is CASTLSGRGFGEQYF. The DNA of the CDR3 is TGTGCCAGCACCCTTAGCGGGAGGGGGTTTGGTGAGCAGTACTTC.

This chain links TRBV6-5 with TRBJ2-7, with a tentative D call TRBD2 (6 bases). Trimming took off 3 bases at V and 3 bases at J, with 9 bases between the two ends. CDR3 length: 13 residues. CDR1 is MNHEY and CDR2 is SVGAGI in the germline V gene. The CDR3 DNA is TGTGCCAGCAGTTATTCGCGGGGCTACGAGCAGTACTTC. Protein: CASSYSRGYEQYF.

The rearrangement joins TRBV12-2 to TRBJ2-5; TRBD1, the D gene given by the table, was not confirmed from the DNA. TRBV12-2 is designated a pseudogene. The CDR3 is 15 residues long. The CDR3 sequence is CASRSRTGKRETQYF. CDR3 DNA: TGTGCAAGTCGCTCCCGGACAGGGAAGAGGGAGACCCAGTACTTC.

This rearrangement joins TRBV7-3 to TRBJ2-5; a possible D gene is TRBD1 (5 bases). The CDR3 has 15 amino acids. The V end lost 3 bases, the J end lost 0 bases, and 11 bases lay between the germline ends. Per the germline V gene, CDR1 is SGHTA and CDR2 is FQGTGA. The CDR3 loop is CASSLSPGNQETQYF. CDR3 nucleotides: TGTGCCAGCAGCTTGTCCCCAGGGAACCAAGAGACCCAGTACTTC.

V gene TRBV5-4 combines with J gene TRBJ2-5, with 8 nucleotides matching TRBD2. The V gene end was trimmed by 5 bases and the J gene end by 5 bases; junction bases not matched to a gene: 11. The CDR3 extends over 15 amino acids. Germline CDR1 is SGHNT and CDR2 is YYREEE (reference sequence). The DNA of the CDR3 is TGTGCCAGCAGTCGTGAAGCGGGAGTCGGGGAGACCCAGTACTTC. Translating gives CASSREAGVGETQYF. Full variable domain (outside the CDR3, taken from reference TRBV5-4 and TRBJ2-5): ETGVTQSPTHLIKTRGQQVTLRCSSQSGHNTVSWYQQALGQGPQFIFQYYREEENGRGNFPPRFSGLQFPNYSSELNVNALELDDSALYLCASSREAGVGETQYFGPGTRLLVL.

V is TRBV20-1 and J is TRBJ2-7, with D perhaps TRBD2 (6 bases). V gave up 5 bases and J gave up 0 bases, with 11 bases separating them. CDR3 length: 13 residues. Germline V CDR1 and CDR2: DFQATT, SNEGSKA (reference sequence). CDR3 DNA sequence: TGCAGTGCTTTCGACGGGGGCTCCTACGAGCAGTACTTC. It specifies CSAFDGGSYEQYF.

V gene TRBV6-5 combines with J gene TRBJ1-6; a weak D match, TRBD1 (5 bases). Germline V gene lookup returns CDR1 MNHEY and CDR2 SVGAGI. This CDR3 has 19 amino acids. Trimming shortened V by 0 bases and J by 0 bases, and 15 bases separated the two germline ends. CDR3 bases: TGTGCCAGCAGTTACTCGATCGACGGACAAAGCTCCTATAATTCACCCCTCCACTTT. Amino acid sequence: CASSYSIDGQSSYNSPLHF.

The CDR3 reads CASSLGERYGYTF. CDR3 in DNA: TGCGCCAGCAGCTTGGGGGAGCGTTATGGCTACACCTTC. This chain links TRBV5-1 with TRBJ1-2, with D unclear. The V gene lost 0 bases and the J gene lost 5 bases, with 8 bases spanning the gap. CDR3 length equals 13 residues. The germline gives CDR1 SGHRS, CDR2 YFSETQ.

This sequence joins TRBV27 and TRBJ2-7; 10 bases fit TRBD2. J gave up 4 bases and V 6 bases, and 9 bases lay outside the gene matches. Germline V CDR1 and CDR2: MNHEY, SMNVEV (reference sequence). This CDR3 region has 15 residues. CDR3 in DNA: TGTGCCAGCAGACTATCCACTAGCGGGATTTACGAGCAGTACTTC. Protein: CASRLSTSGIYEQYF.

The V gene is TRBV6-5, the J gene TRBJ2-7; 8 bases align to TRBD1. V dropped 4 bases and J dropped 4; count of bases not matched to a gene: 9. CDR1 and CDR2 (germline): MNHEY, SVGAGI. CDR3 length equals 15 residues. CDR3 in DNA: TGTGCCAGCAGTTCCCCCGGGACAGGTATTTACGAGCAGTACTTC. Translated: CASSSPGTGIYEQYF.

This chain links TRBV30 with TRBJ1-5; TRBD1 matches 10 bases. There are 15 residues in the CDR3. V dropped 3 bases and J dropped 6; count of bases not matched to a gene: 8. From germline, CDR1 is GTSNPN and CDR2 SVGIG (reference sequence). The CDR3 sequence: CAWRTGGARGQPQHF. CDR3 DNA sequence: TGTGCCTGGAGGACAGGGGGCGCGAGAGGTCAGCCCCAGCATTTT. The variable domain in full, completed from reference TRBV30 and TRBJ1-5, reads SQTIHQWPATLVQPVGSPLSLECTVEGTSNPNLYWYRQAAGRGLQLLFYSVGIGQISSEVPQNLSASRPQDRQFILSSKKLLLSDSGFYLCAWRTGGARGQPQHFGDGTRLSIL.

The chain links TRBV7-9 to TRBJ2-4, with TRBD1 matching 7 bases. V trimming: 5 bases; J trimming: 8 bases; junction bases outside the gene matches: 6. There are 13 residues in the CDR3. In germline, CDR1 is SEHNR, CDR2 FQNEAQ (reference sequence). The CDR3 bases are TGTGCCAGCAGCCAGGAGGACAGGCACATTCAGTACTTC. Translation gives CASSQEDRHIQYF. The whole variable domain, filled in from reference TRBV7-9 and TRBJ2-4, reads DTGVSQNPRHKITKRGQNVTFRCDPISEHNRLYWYRQTLGQGPEFLTYFQNEAQLEKSRLLSDRFSAERPKGSFSTLEIQRTEQGDSAMYLCASSQEDRHIQYFGAGTRLSVL.

This clonotype was found a few times. This chain links TRBV7-9 with TRBJ1-1, with D perhaps TRBD1 (5 bases). Germline CDR1 and CDR2: SEHNR and FQNEAQ (reference sequence). Trimming took off 5 bases at V and 5 bases at J, with 15 bases between the two ends. CDR3 size: 14 residues. CDR3 sequence: CASSGRGQQTEAFF. As DNA, the CDR3 is TGTGCCAGCAGCGGGAGGGGCCAACAGACTGAAGCTTTCTTT.